The 31 T cell receptor beta chains in this list originate from one sample, sequenced in a study of CD8 T cells in Susac syndrome. Random hexamers served to reverse transcribe about 0.45 to 1 ug RNA. TCRdb recomputed calls from the immunoSEQ multiplex PCR reads with MiXCR, one row per CDR3 protein. The sample records about 430,000 distinct CDR3 sequences, 85% to 90% being singletons. The sequencing sample was made of CD8+ T cells from PBMCs. These receptors were obtained from a human donor with multiple sclerosis.

This sequence joins TRBV4-1 and TRBJ2-7, with D possibly being TRBD1 (5 bases). Trimming shortened V by 5 bases and J by 5 bases, and 13 bases separated the two germline ends. The CDR3 loop spans 13 amino acids. Germline V CDR1 and CDR2: MGHRA, YSYEKL. The CDR3 loop is CASSYTGNHEQYF. CDR3 coding DNA: TGCGCCAGCAGCTACACAGGTAACCACGAGCAGTACTTC.

This sequence joins TRBV5-1 and TRBJ2-1; possible D gene TRBD2, 6 bases. Germline CDR1 is SGHRS and CDR2 is YFSETQ. With 0 bases removed from V and 4 bases from J, the gap between germline ends came to 8 bases. This CDR3 is built from 14 residues. The CDR3 protein is CASSLGLVYNEQFF. For the CDR3, the DNA is TGCGCCAGCAGCTTGGGACTAGTGTACAATGAGCAGTTCTTC.

V is TRBV19 and J is TRBJ2-1; 7 nucleotides agree with TRBD2. Trimming at V came to 8 bases and at J to 4 bases, leaving 11 bases not matched to a gene. Germline CDR1 is LNHDA and CDR2 is SQIVND (reference sequence). This CDR3 spans 15 amino acids. The CDR3 loop is CASGGSGGRYNEQFF. For the CDR3, the DNA is TGTGCCAGTGGGGGATCGGGAGGAAGATACAATGAGCAGTTCTTC.

V is TRBV9 and J is TRBJ2-7, with D maybe TRBD2 (6 bases). The germline V gene encodes CDR1 SGDLS and CDR2 YYNGEE. V was clipped by 0 bases and J by 3 bases, with 16 bases between them. The CDR3 consists of 16 residues. The CDR3, as DNA: TGTGCCAGCAGCGTAGATGGGGGTCCCGGGGGCTACGAGCAGTACTTC. This sequence encodes CASSVDGGPGGYEQYF. Full variable domain (remainder filled in from reference TRBV9 and TRBJ2-7): DSGVTQTPKHLITATGQRVTLRCSPRSGDLSVYWYQQSLDQGLQFLIQYYNGEERAKGNILERFSAQQFPDLHSELNLSSLELGDSALYFCASSVDGGPGGYEQYFGPGTRLTVT.

J is TRBJ2-7 and V is TRBV5-1, with 11 bases fitting TRBD1. Per germline, CDR1 SGHRS and CDR2 YFSETQ. CDR3 length equals 17 residues. The V and J ends lost 1 base and 3 bases, in that order; junction bases with no gene match: 9. CDR3 nucleotide sequence: TGCGCCAGCAGCTTGAGGGGCCCGGGACAGGGGGACTACGAGCAGTACTTC. Translating gives CASSLRGPGQGDYEQYF.

The genes are TRBV5-5 and TRBJ2-7; no definite D call. Germline V lookup: CDR1 SGHKS, CDR2 YYEKEE (reference sequence). Trimming pared 0 bases from V and 2 bases from J, leaving 9 bases between. This CDR3 region has 14 residues. CDR3 bases: TGTGCCAGCAGCTTGGAGGGTGGGGCCTACGAGCAGTACTTC. Its translation is CASSLEGGAYEQYF.

The gene calls are TRBV19 and TRBJ2-7; 10 positions match TRBD1. CDR1 and CDR2 from the germline V gene are LNHDA and SQIVND (reference sequence). Unmatched junction bases numbered 5, after V lost 6 bases and J lost 0 bases. CDR3 length: 15 residues. The CDR3 here is CASRWGQGSSYEQYF. Written as DNA, the CDR3 is TGTGCCAGTAGATGGGGACAGGGGAGCTCCTACGAGCAGTACTTC.

The table lists this clonotype with many counts. The gene calls are TRBV27 and TRBJ1-5; no clear D. Trimming took 2 bases from V and 4 from J, leaving 6 bases between them. The germline gives CDR1 MNHEY, CDR2 SMNVEV (reference sequence). The CDR3 runs 13 residues. The CDR3 DNA is TGTGCCAGCAGTTTACTGGGGAATCAGCCCCAGCATTTT. Translated: CASSLLGNQPQHF.

V is TRBV7-3 and J is TRBJ1-1; D ambiguous. Germline CDR1 reads SGHTA; CDR2 reads FQGTGA. V was clipped by 4 bases and J by 5 bases, with 11 bases between them. The CDR3 sequence is 13 residues long. CDR3 region: CASSSGEMTEAFF. DNA of the CDR3: TGTGCCAGCAGCTCCGGGGAAATGACTGAAGCTTTCTTT.

The V gene is TRBV27, the J gene TRBJ2-7; D might be TRBD2 (7 bases). The length of the CDR3 is 14 residues. V was trimmed by 5 bases and J by 5 bases, leaving 16 bases between them. Germline V gene data show CDR1 as MNHEY and CDR2 as SMNVEV (reference sequence). CDR3: CASSGRGGGNEQYF. The CDR3 coding sequence is TGTGCCAGCAGTGGAAGGGGGGGAGGCAACGAGCAGTACTTC.

This sequence joins TRBV6-4 and TRBJ1-2; 8 bases match TRBD1. V lost 4 bases and J lost 7; bases outside the gene matches: 14. Germline CDR1 MRHNA, CDR2 SNTAGT. The CDR3 spans 16 residues. CDR3 amino acids: CASSAGTGGPTFGYTF. CDR3 nucleotide sequence: TGTGCCAGCAGTGCGGGGACAGGTGGTCCCACTTTTGGCTACACCTTC.

The chain combines TRBV19 with TRBJ2-1; D unresolved. V was trimmed by 5 bases and J by 5 bases, leaving 7 bases between them. The CDR3 covers 12 residues. Germline V CDR1 and CDR2: LNHDA, SQIVND (reference sequence). CDR3 in amino acids: CASSEWDNEQFF. The CDR3, as DNA: TGTGCCAGTAGTGAGTGGGACAATGAGCAGTTCTTC. The full variable domain, rest sourced from reference TRBV19 and TRBJ2-1, is DGGITQSPKYLFRKEGQNVTLSCEQNLNHDAMYWYRQDPGQGLRLIYYSQIVNDFQKGDIAEGYSVSREKKESFPLTVTSAQKNPTAFYLCASSEWDNEQFFGPGTRLTVL.

The gene calls are TRBV7-6 and TRBJ1-5; weak D call: TRBD1 (5 bases). The CDR3 runs to 15 residues. Germline V CDR1 and CDR2: SGHVS, FNYEAQ. The V and J ends lost 1 base and 5 bases respectively, with 12 bases between them. The CDR3 reads CASSLGPGLDQPQHF. CDR3 in DNA: TGTGCCAGCAGCTTAGGCCCGGGGCTGGATCAGCCCCAGCATTTT.

The rearrangement uses TRBV3-1 and TRBJ2-1; 14 nucleotides agree with TRBD2. CDR3 length: 17 amino acids. Looked up from germline, CDR1 is LGHDT and CDR2 is YNNKEL (reference sequence). V was clipped by 4 bases and J by 5 bases; unmatched bases: 7. The CDR3 coding sequence is TGTGCCAGCAGCCCGGGACTAGCGGGAGTGGTTGACAATGAGCAGTTCTTC. It specifies CASSPGLAGVVDNEQFF.

The J gene is TRBJ2-1, the V gene TRBV30; no clear D gene. The V gene's germline CDR1 is GTSNPN and CDR2 SVGIG (reference sequence). The CDR3 has 12 residues. Between the trimmed V and J ends, which lost 1 base and 6 bases, there was a span of 7 bases. CDR3 nucleotide sequence: TGTGCCTGGAGTGAAACGGCCAATGAGCAGTTCTTC. This gives the protein CAWSETANEQFF.

This clonotype was counted a single time. V and J are TRBV19 and TRBJ2-7, with D perhaps matching TRBD2 (5 bases). CDR3 length: 13 residues. Trimming took off 8 bases at V and 3 bases at J, with 14 bases between the two ends. Germline CDR1 is LNHDA and CDR2 is SQIVND (reference sequence). CDR3: CASALEVNYEQYF. CDR3 in DNA: TGTGCCAGTGCTCTGGAGGTTAACTACGAGCAGTACTTC.

The chain recombines TRBV7-9 with TRBJ1-5; D gene uncertain. The germline V and J ends were trimmed by 1 base and 6 bases, with 13 bases remaining between them. CDR3 length: 15 amino acids. Germline lookup yields CDR1 SEHNR and CDR2 FQNEAQ (reference sequence). This CDR3 is CASSLGTEEAQPQHF. In DNA form, the CDR3 reads TGTGCCAGCAGCTTAGGTACAGAAGAGGCTCAGCCCCAGCATTTT.

V and J are TRBV9 and TRBJ2-5, with 9 bases matching TRBD2. J was trimmed by 2 bases and V by 0 bases; bases with no gene match: 5. The CDR3 has 16 residues. Germline CDR1 and CDR2: SGDLS and YYNGEE. The CDR3 protein is CASSVGLAGIQETQYF. Here the CDR3 DNA reads TGTGCCAGCAGCGTAGGTCTAGCGGGGATACAAGAGACCCAGTACTTC.

The rearrangement links TRBV20-1 to TRBJ2-2; TRBD1 matches at 9 bases. CDR1 DFQATT and CDR2 SNEGSKA come from the germline V gene (reference sequence). The CDR3 length is 18 residues. With V trimmed by 1 base and J by 3 bases, 12 bases remained unmatched. Written as DNA, the CDR3 is TGCAGTGCTAGAGTTTTATGGGGACAGGGCCTGGACACCGGGGAGCTGTTTTTT. Protein product: CSARVLWGQGLDTGELFF.

The chain is built from TRBV7-9 and TRBJ1-4; D gene unclear. The germline gives CDR1 SEHNR, CDR2 FQNEAQ (reference sequence). Trimming shortened V by 1 base and J by 4 bases, and 10 bases separated the two germline ends. The CDR3 covers 15 residues. CDR3 nucleotide sequence: TGTGCCAGCAGCTTAGGTCGGCAGATTAATGAAAAACTGTTTTTT. Translating it yields CASSLGRQINEKLFF.

The gene calls are TRBV4-2 and TRBJ2-1; TRBD2 aligns across 12 bases. Losses at the gene ends were 1 base for V and 7 bases for J; bases not matched to a gene: 2. This CDR3 region has 15 residues. Germline V lookup: CDR1 LGHNA, CDR2 YNFKEQ. The CDR3 sequence is CASSQGTSGINEQFF. CDR3 coding DNA: TGTGCCAGCAGCCAAGGGACTAGCGGGATTAATGAGCAGTTCTTC.

The rearrangement joins TRBV29-1 to TRBJ1-2; D gene uncertain. The length of the CDR3 is 10 residues. Germline V gene data show CDR1 as SQVTM and CDR2 as ANQGSEA. V was trimmed by 4 bases and J by 7 bases, leaving 7 bases between them. The CDR3 sequence is CSVGTSGYTF. The CDR3 region has the DNA TGCAGCGTTGGTACAAGTGGCTACACCTTC.

This chain uses TRBV4-1 with TRBJ2-3; no clear D gene. The CDR3 is 15 amino acids. V lost 3 bases and J 1 base, leaving 11 bases between the germline ends. Germline loops: CDR1 MGHRA, CDR2 YSYEKL. CDR3 protein: CASSHSSSGTDTQYF. In DNA form, the CDR3 reads TGCGCCAGCAGCCATTCGAGTAGTGGCACAGATACGCAGTATTTT.

The table lists this clonotype with a count of one. The chain is built from TRBV20-1 and TRBJ2-1; TRBD1 matches at 7 bases. CDR1 and CDR2 from the germline V gene are DFQATT and SNEGSKA (reference sequence). The CDR3 is made up of 13 amino acids. Trimming cost V 6 bases and J 7 bases; bases outside gene matches: 9. The CDR3 region is CSARAGTVNEQFF. CDR3 sequence (DNA): TGCAGTGCGCGAGCCGGGACAGTGAATGAGCAGTTCTTC.

The chain links TRBV12-3 or TRBV12-4 to TRBJ2-1; D uncertain. The CDR3 loop spans 13 amino acids. V gave up 0 bases and J gave up 8 bases, with 8 bases separating them. The CDR3 loop reads CASSLAFVDEQFF. The CDR3, as DNA: TGTGCCAGCAGTTTAGCTTTTGTGGATGAGCAGTTCTTC.

The V call is TRBV6-1, the J call TRBJ2-1; D possibly corresponds to TRBD1 (5 bases). There are 14 residues in the CDR3. Germline assignment: CDR1 MNHNS and CDR2 SASEGT. With 7 bases removed from V and 5 bases from J, the gap between germline ends came to 15 bases. Here the CDR3 reads CASTRQWLDNEQFF. The DNA for the CDR3 is TGTGCCAGCACCCGACAGTGGTTGGACAATGAGCAGTTCTTC.

There are a few counts of this clonotype. This rearrangement joins TRBV6-2 or TRBV6-3 to TRBJ2-7; D perhaps matches TRBD2 (6 bases). CDR1 and CDR2 (germline): MNHEY, SVGEGT. This CDR3 region has 18 residues. Trimming took off 2 bases at V and 5 bases at J, with 25 bases between the two ends. CDR3 sequence (DNA): TGTGCCAGCAGTTACCCCTCCTCGACTAGTTTCCCCGAAGACGAGCAGTACTTC. The encoded protein is CASSYPSSTSFPEDEQYF.

The rearrangement uses TRBV7-9 and TRBJ1-6; no clear D gene. Trimming cost V 5 bases and J 7 bases, with 6 bases left between them. The CDR3 covers 12 residues. Germline CDR1 reads SEHNR; CDR2 reads FQNEAQ (reference sequence). The CDR3 spells CASSVQNSPLHF. The CDR3 bases are TGTGCCAGCAGCGTACAGAATTCACCCCTCCACTTT.

V gene TRBV5-5 combines with J gene TRBJ2-2; either TRBD1 or TRBD2 may fit D (5 bases each). The V end lost 5 bases, the J end lost 1 base, and 15 bases lay between the germline ends. The CDR3 covers 16 residues. Germline V gives CDR1 SGHKS, CDR2 YYEKEE (reference sequence). CDR3 DNA sequence: TGTGCCAGCAGTCTGCGTGGGACGGTGAACACCGGGGAGCTGTTTTTT. Amino acid sequence: CASSLRGTVNTGELFF.

This clonotype was detected once. V and J are TRBV27 and TRBJ2-7; 11 nucleotides match TRBD1. The CDR3 is made up of 15 amino acids. V trimming: 2 bases; J trimming: 3 bases; junction bases outside the gene matches: 3. The V gene's germline CDR1 is MNHEY and CDR2 SMNVEV (reference sequence). CDR3 in DNA: TGTGCCAGCAGTTTACGGACAGGGGGCGACTACGAGCAGTACTTC. It translates to CASSLRTGGDYEQYF.

This clonotype was observed a single time. This chain links TRBV24-1 with TRBJ2-5, with 9 bases aligning to TRBD1. With 3 bases clipped from V and 3 bases from J, the junction kept 7 bases outside the gene matches. The CDR3 consists of 16 residues. Germline CDR1 KGHDR, CDR2 SFDVKD. The CDR3 DNA is TGTGCCACCAGTGATGGGGGACAGGGTAATGAAGAGACCCAGTACTTC. It codes for CATSDGGQGNEETQYF.